Below, 15 T cell receptor beta chains from the same sample are listed, as sequenced in a study of blood T cell repertoires in COVID-19. Some clones are missing from TCRdb's copy, which holds only in-frame ones; the method was immunoSEQ multiplex PCR. The table records about 170,000 clones, more than 70% of them present only once. Input material: peripheral blood. The receptor source for this set is an elderly woman with active or convalescent COVID-19.

This chain connects TRBV5-1 to TRBJ2-7, with 11 nucleotides matching TRBD1. The CDR3 totals 15 residues. Trimming at V came to 4 bases and at J to 1 base, leaving 4 bases not matched to a gene. Germline CDR1 reads SGHRS; CDR2 reads YFSETQ. CDR3 bases: TGCGCCAGCAGCCCGGACAGGGGGCGATCCTACGAGCAGTACTTC. Translated, it gives CASSPDRGRSYEQYF.

The CDR3 sequence: CASTSSGSYNEQFF. The CDR3 region has the DNA TGTGCCAGCACTTCCAGCGGCTCCTACAATGAGCAGTTCTTC. The J gene is TRBJ2-1, the V gene TRBV2, with a possible D match to TRBD2 (5 bases). Trimming took 7 bases from V and 0 from J, leaving 10 bases between them. Germline V gene lookup returns CDR1 SNHLY and CDR2 FYNNEI. The CDR3 consists of 14 residues.

The gene calls are TRBV9 and TRBJ2-1; D might be TRBD2 (5 bases). CDR3 length: 16 amino acids. From germline, CDR1 is SGDLS and CDR2 YYNGEE. The ends were cut back, 4 bases at V and 0 bases at J, with 14 bases in the middle. In DNA, the CDR3 is TGTGCCAGCAGCCCACGAACTGACTACTCCTACAATGAGCAGTTCTTC. Translated: CASSPRTDYSYNEQFF.

The chain recombines TRBV6-5 with TRBJ2-2, with 12 bases lining up with TRBD1. With 10 bases clipped from V and 6 bases from J, the junction kept 6 bases outside the gene matches. Germline V CDR1 and CDR2: MNHEY, SVGAGI. CDR3 length: 14 amino acids. The DNA for the CDR3 is TGTGCCACCTCGGGACAGGGGGCCTCCGGGGAGCTGTTTTTT. Translation gives CATSGQGASGELFF.

This chain links TRBV11-2 with TRBJ1-5; possible D gene TRBD1, 5 bases. V was trimmed by 3 bases and J by 4 bases, leaving 7 bases between them. Germline V lookup: CDR1 SGHAT, CDR2 FQNNGV. The CDR3 sequence is 13 residues long. The CDR3 DNA follows: TGTGCCAGCAGCTTCCGGACAAATCAGCCCCAGCATTTT. Protein: CASSFRTNQPQHF.

V usage is TRBV18 and J usage is TRBJ2-7; TRBD1 aligns across 9 bases. The V and J ends lost 5 bases and 5 bases, in that order; junction bases with no gene match: 10. The length of the CDR3 is 15 residues. CDR1 KGHSH and CDR2 LQKENI come from the germline V gene. The CDR3 spells CASSERQGGLNEQYF. CDR3 nucleotide sequence: TGTGCCAGCTCAGAACGACAGGGGGGACTTAACGAGCAGTACTTC. Complete variable domain (other parts from reference TRBV18 and TRBJ2-7): NAGVMQNPRHLVRRRGQEARLRCSPMKGHSHVYWYRQLPEEGLKFMVYLQKENIIDESGMPKERFSAEFPKEGPSILRIQQVVRGDSAAYFCASSERQGGLNEQYFGPGTRLTVT.

This clone was recorded a few times. This rearrangement joins TRBV7-9 to TRBJ2-7, with D maybe TRBD1 (5 bases). Germline lookup yields CDR1 SEHNR and CDR2 FQNEAQ (reference sequence). The CDR3 loop spans 12 amino acids. Trimming pared 5 bases from V and 4 bases from J, leaving 9 bases between. The CDR3 protein is CASSAQGYEQYF. The CDR3 bases are TGTGCCAGCAGCGCTCAGGGATACGAGCAGTACTTC.

This chain links TRBV5-1 with TRBJ2-7, with 7 nucleotides matching TRBD2. This CDR3 region has 15 residues. With V trimmed by 3 bases and J by 3 bases, 9 bases remained unmatched. Germline values: CDR1 SGHRS, CDR2 YFSETQ. CDR3: CASSSLSAGYYEQYF. CDR3 nucleotides: TGCGCCAGCAGCTCCCTGTCAGCGGGGTACTACGAGCAGTACTTC. Complete variable domain (other parts from reference TRBV5-1 and TRBJ2-7): KAGVTQTPRYLIKTRGQQVTLSCSPISGHRSVSWYQQTPGQGLQFLFEYFSETQRNKGNFPGRFSGRQFSNSRSEMNVSTLELGDSALYLCASSSLSAGYYEQYFGPGTRLTVT.

The V gene is TRBV7-6, the J gene TRBJ2-5; the D is unclear. CDR3 length: 15 amino acids. The V gene lost 2 bases and the J gene lost 2 bases, with 12 bases spanning the gap. CDR1 is SGHVS and CDR2 is FNYEAQ in the germline V gene. The CDR3 sequence: CASSLYREEQETQYF. The CDR3 nucleotides read TGTGCCAGCAGCTTATATCGTGAGGAACAAGAGACCCAGTACTTC.

The V call is TRBV7-3, the J call TRBJ2-1; perhaps TRBD2 as D (6 bases). V was cut by 5 bases and J by 0 bases, with 17 bases left in between. CDR1 and CDR2 from the germline V gene are SGHTA and FQGTGA. CDR3 size: 17 residues. The CDR3: CASSPPEAGSSYNEQFF. CDR3 in DNA: TGTGCCAGCAGCCCCCCGGAGGCGGGGAGCTCCTACAATGAGCAGTTCTTC. The complete variable domain, with remaining parts taken from reference TRBV7-3 and TRBJ2-1, reads GAGVSQTPSNKVTEKGKYVELRCDPISGHTALYWYRQSLGQGPEFLIYFQGTGAADDSGLPNDRFFAVRPEGSVSTLKIQRTERGDSAVYLCASSPPEAGSSYNEQFFGPGTRLTVL.

The rearrangement uses TRBV18 and TRBJ2-1; D not certain. The CDR3 covers 16 residues. The germline V gene encodes CDR1 KGHSH and CDR2 LQKENI. Between the trimmed V and J ends, which lost 2 bases and 0 bases, there was a span of 11 bases. CDR3 sequence reads: CASSPYSLSSYNEQFF. The CDR3 DNA follows: TGTGCCAGCTCACCATATTCTCTGAGCTCCTACAATGAGCAGTTCTTC.

The rearrangement uses TRBV13 and TRBJ2-3; TRBD2 aligns across 8 bases. The germline CDR1 and CDR2 sequences are PRHDT and FYEKMQ (reference sequence). The CDR3 covers 15 residues. V shed 5 bases and J 2 bases; nucleotides not matched to a gene: 6. CDR3 sequence reads: CASSTRTSPTDTQYF. The CDR3 bases are TGTGCCAGCAGCACCAGGACTAGCCCCACAGATACGCAGTATTTT.

CDR3 DNA sequence: TGTGCCAGCAGCCAAGATAGGGGCCAGGGGAGGGGAGAGACCCAGTACTTC. Translating it yields CASSQDRGQGRGETQYF. The chain uses TRBV4-2 and TRBJ2-5, with D possibly matching TRBD2 (7 bases). Germline CDR1 is LGHNA and CDR2 is YNFKEQ. The ends were cut back, 0 bases at V and 4 bases at J, with 18 bases in the middle. The CDR3 runs to 17 residues.

The J gene is TRBJ2-3, the V gene TRBV5-1, with D possibly TRBD2 on 6 matching bases. Trimming shortened V by 6 bases and J by 2 bases, and 10 bases separated the two germline ends. Germline-derived CDR1 and CDR2 are SGHRS and YFSETQ. The CDR3 has 13 amino acids. CDR3 nucleotides: TGCGCCAGCAAACTAGCCCCCACAGATACGCAGTATTTT. Translation: CASKLAPTDTQYF.

The chain joins TRBV7-9 to TRBJ1-1; 8 nucleotides align to TRBD1. The CDR3 is 13 residues long. In germline, CDR1 is SEHNR, CDR2 FQNEAQ (reference sequence). With V trimmed by 6 bases and J by 3 bases, 3 bases remained unmatched. In nucleotides, the CDR3 is TGTGCCAGCAGGGAGACAGGGGACACTGAAGCTTTCTTT. Translated: CASRETGDTEAFF.